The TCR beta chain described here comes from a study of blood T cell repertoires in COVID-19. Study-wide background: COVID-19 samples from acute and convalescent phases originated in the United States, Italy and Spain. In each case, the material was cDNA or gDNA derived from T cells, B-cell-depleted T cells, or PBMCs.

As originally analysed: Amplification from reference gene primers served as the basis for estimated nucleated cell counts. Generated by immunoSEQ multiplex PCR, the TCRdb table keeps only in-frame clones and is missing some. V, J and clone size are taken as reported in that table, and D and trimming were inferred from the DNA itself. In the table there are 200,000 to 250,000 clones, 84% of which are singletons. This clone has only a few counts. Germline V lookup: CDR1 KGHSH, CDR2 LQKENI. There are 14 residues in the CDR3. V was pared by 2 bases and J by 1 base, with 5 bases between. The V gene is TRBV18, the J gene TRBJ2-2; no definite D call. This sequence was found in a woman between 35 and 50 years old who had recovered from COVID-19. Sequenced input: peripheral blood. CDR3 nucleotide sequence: TGTGCCAGCTCACCAGAGCGGAACACCGGGGAGCTGTTTTTT. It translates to CASSPERNTGELFF. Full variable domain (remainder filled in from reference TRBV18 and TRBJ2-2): NAGVMQNPRHLVRRRGQEARLRCSPMKGHSHVYWYRQLPEEGLKFMVYLQKENIIDESGMPKERFSAEFPKEGPSILRIQQVVRGDSAAYFCASSPERNTGELFFGEGSRLTVL.